This is a list of T cell receptor beta chains from one sample in a study of blood T cell repertoires in COVID-19. This table comes from immunoSEQ multiplex PCR, and its TCRdb copy is limited to in-frame clones, with some not included. The sample records 70,000 or so clones, around 86% being singletons. Material: peripheral blood. These TCRs come from a man aged 65 to 79 with active or convalescent COVID-19. Each CDR3 is given with its conserved first and last residue. The order of the fields is D gene, V gene, J gene, clone size, CDR3 protein, CDR3 DNA. A D gene is named only where the DNA matches it firmly. Not every row has a clone size; where given, it reads once, few, many or a size class.

d_call: TRBD1; v_call: TRBV19; j_call: TRBJ1-5; clone_size: once; cdr3_aa: CASSNRDRGQIQPQHF; cdr3_nt: TGTGCCAGTAGTAACCGGGACAGGGGGCAGATTCAGCCCCAGCATTTT
d_call: TRBD1; v_call: TRBV7-6; j_call: TRBJ2-5; clone_size: .; cdr3_aa: CASSPRQGVGTQYF; cdr3_nt: TGTGCCAGCAGCCCCAGACAGGGGGTAGGGACCCAGTACTTC
d_call: .; v_call: TRBV2; j_call: TRBJ2-5; clone_size: .; cdr3_aa: CASSPGTLSGTQYF; cdr3_nt: TGTGCCAGCAGTCCCGGGACACTCTCGGGGACCCAGTACTTC
d_call: TRBD1; v_call: TRBV27; j_call: TRBJ2-3; clone_size: .; cdr3_aa: CASREQGASTDTQYF; cdr3_nt: TGTGCCAGCAGGGAACAGGGGGCCAGCACAGATACGCAGTATTTT
d_call: TRBD1; v_call: TRBV28; j_call: TRBJ1-6; clone_size: .; cdr3_aa: CASRRDSYASPLHF; cdr3_nt: TGTGCCAGCAGACGGGACAGCTATGCTTCACCCCTCCACTTT
d_call: .; v_call: TRBV27; j_call: TRBJ2-1; clone_size: .; cdr3_aa: CASSLADTYNEQFF; cdr3_nt: TGTGCCAGCAGTTTAGCGGACACCTACAATGAGCAGTTCTTC
d_call: TRBD1; v_call: TRBV4-1; j_call: TRBJ1-1; clone_size: .; cdr3_aa: CASSQGQGWDTEAFF; cdr3_nt: TGCGCCAGCAGCCAGGGACAGGGGTGGGACACTGAAGCTTTCTTT
d_call: TRBD1; v_call: TRBV28; j_call: TRBJ1-6; clone_size: .; cdr3_aa: CASRTGPYNSPLHF; cdr3_nt: TGTGCCAGCAGGACAGGGCCCTATAATTCACCCCTCCACTTT
d_call: TRBD1; v_call: TRBV2; j_call: TRBJ2-3; clone_size: .; cdr3_aa: CASRRDRGTDTQYF; cdr3_nt: TGTGCCAGCAGACGGGACAGGGGAACAGATACGCAGTATTTT
d_call: .; v_call: TRBV28; j_call: TRBJ2-3; clone_size: .; cdr3_aa: CASSRGQRLDTQYF; cdr3_nt: TGTGCCAGTTCACGAGGACAGCGACTAGATACGCAGTATTTT
d_call: .; v_call: TRBV30; j_call: TRBJ2-2; clone_size: .; cdr3_aa: CAWSRGPGELFF; cdr3_nt: TGTGCCTGGAGTCGAGGTCCCGGGGAGCTGTTTTTT
d_call: TRBD1; v_call: TRBV27; j_call: TRBJ1-4; clone_size: .; cdr3_aa: CASRTLTGTGRDEKLFF; cdr3_nt: TGTGCCAGCAGAACTCTTACCGGGACAGGGAGGGATGAAAAACTGTTTTTT
d_call: .; v_call: TRBV30; j_call: TRBJ2-5; clone_size: .; cdr3_aa: CACERNQETQYF; cdr3_nt: TGTGCCTGCGAGCGTAACCAAGAGACCCAGTACTTC
d_call: .; v_call: TRBV5-1; j_call: TRBJ1-2; clone_size: .; cdr3_aa: CASSIQLGYGYTF; cdr3_nt: TGCGCCAGCAGCATCCAACTCGGCTATGGCTACACCTTC
d_call: .; v_call: TRBV2; j_call: TRBJ2-7; clone_size: .; cdr3_aa: CASIPPRVSYEQYF; cdr3_nt: TGTGCCAGCATCCCCCCCAGGGTCTCCTACGAGCAGTACTTC
d_call: .; v_call: TRBV10-3; j_call: TRBJ1-3; clone_size: .; cdr3_aa: CAIRVVGDHTIYF; cdr3_nt: TGTGCCATCAGGGTTGTCGGGGATCACACCATATATTTT
d_call: .; v_call: TRBV7-8; j_call: TRBJ1-1; clone_size: once; cdr3_aa: CASSNRGRSEAFF; cdr3_nt: TGTGCCAGCAGCAACCGCGGGAGGTCTGAAGCTTTCTTT
d_call: TRBD1; v_call: TRBV24-1; j_call: TRBJ1-1; clone_size: .; cdr3_aa: CATSDASGGRATEAFF; cdr3_nt: TGTGCCACCAGTGATGCCTCAGGGGGGAGAGCAACTGAAGCTTTCTTT
d_call: .; v_call: TRBV6-1; j_call: TRBJ1-4; clone_size: .; cdr3_aa: CASSEPGKEKLFF; cdr3_nt: TGTGCCAGCAGTGAGCCGGGAAAAGAAAAACTGTTTTTT
d_call: TRBD1; v_call: TRBV6-6; j_call: TRBJ2-7; clone_size: few; cdr3_aa: CASRQAGQGGYEQYF; cdr3_nt: TGTGCCAGCAGGCAAGCTGGACAGGGGGGATACGAGCAGTACTTC
d_call: TRBD1; v_call: TRBV6-5; j_call: TRBJ1-2; clone_size: .; cdr3_aa: CASSPARQGSFGYTF; cdr3_nt: TGTGCCAGCAGCCCGGCAAGACAGGGCTCCTTTGGCTACACCTTC
d_call: TRBD2; v_call: TRBV5-1; j_call: TRBJ2-7; clone_size: .; cdr3_aa: CASSLKREVSLVHEQYF; cdr3_nt: TGCGCCAGCAGCTTGAAGCGGGAGGTTTCGCTGGTCCACGAGCAGTACTTC